This TCR beta chain stems from a study of T cell responses to AZD1222 COVID-19 vaccine (dated by TCRdb to the early 2020s). Concerning the study at large: TCR sequencing was performed for fewer than 250 trial participants, of whom roughly 200 were given two doses of AZD1222 and approximately 26 were given two doses of MenACWY control vaccine. Trial participants were enrolled into age subgroups of 18-55, 56-69 and 70-plus years, which contained roughly 150, 30 and 60 TCR-sequenced participants, respectively. On the study overall, not on this receptor specifically: In the small 56-69-year group, the increase in depth fell short of significance, most likely because of low power. Most participants were white British and females outnumbered males, and the authors suggested that clonal diversity may have been underestimated. Conclusions about previously exposed vaccinees were limited because only a handful of AZD1222 recipients were SARS-CoV-2 seropositive at baseline. Because no day 14 peak-response samples were available, repertoires were characterized only after the peak T cell response. After two AZD1222 doses, spike-specific TCR breadth and depth were significantly higher than at day 0 and than in MenACWY recipients. Epitopes outside the regions mutated in the B.1.351 and B.1.1.7 variants were reportedly recognized by nearly half of the unique spike-specific TCRs. CD4 TCRs associated with the vaccine covered the entire spike protein, and the dominant responses were in regions 160-218 and 743-854.

Remarks on this clone: The antigen this receptor binds is unknown. One base away there is no much larger clone; base qualities are not given.

The sample's time point, from its label and the paper: about 28 days (+/-7) after the second vaccine dose. Because spike-specific TCR depth and breadth did not differ between the two schedules, AZD1222 recipients who got a second dose at roughly 4 weeks were pooled with those who got a second dose at roughly 12 weeks. Vaccinee samples came from UK trials COV001 and COV002, including a single-blind randomized controlled phase 2/3 trial of AZD1222 (ChAdOx1 nCoV-19) in healthy adults. For TCRbeta chain sequencing, PBMC samples from trial participants were taken at day 0 and at day 28 after the second dose. The CDR3, from cysteine to phenylalanine, totals 13 residues. The only DNA kept is the CDR3, 39 bases in frame from the first base. V loses 7 bases, J loses 4 bases, and the germline ends lie 13 bases apart. According to the germline V gene, CDR1 reads SNHLY and CDR2 reads FYNNEI. The CDR3 regions of human TCRbeta chains were analyzed by immunosequencing. In the paper's pipeline: Repertoire TCRs were matched against a reference library of SARS-CoV-2-specific TCRs generated with the MIRA antigen-specificity platform. Breadth meant the fraction of unique TCRs that were SARS-CoV-2-associated, whereas depth meant the fraction of total T cells that were SARS-CoV-2-associated. Using the MIRA data, each spike-specific TCR was assigned both to the spike region to which the TCR was reactive and to a CD4 or CD8 class. Log10-transformed breadth and depth values were compared by one-way ANOVA with Sidak's multiple comparisons tests. What TCRdb holds here is the immuneACCESS table cut down to in-frame rearrangements. Part of the clones is not present; checked against another copy, under half of the missing clones reflect an unresolved V gene, and the others are unexplained. V and J calls and clone size are those listed in that table; D and trimming were worked out from the DNA. The sample data list 150,000 to 250,000 clones, and 90% to 95% of these were observed just once. Roughly 3.5% of the sample goes to the ten largest clones.

This specimen was peripheral blood, taken 28 days after the second AZD1222 dose. The sequence is built from TRBV2 and TRBJ1-2, with no reliable assignment of the D segment. The receptor was isolated from an adult who received the AZD1222 COVID-19 vaccine. Here the CDR3 is given as CASKQTEFYGYTF. The sequence in DNA is TGTGCCAGCAAACAGACGGAGTTCTATGGCTACACCTTC. Supplemented by the reference TRBV2 and TRBJ1-2 proteins around the CDR3, the complete variable domain is EPEVTQTPSHQVTQMGQEVILRCVPISNHLYFYWYRQILGQKVEFLVSFYNNEISEKSEIFDDQFSVERPDGSNFTLKIRSTKLEDSAMYFCASKQTEFYGYTFGSGTRLTVV.